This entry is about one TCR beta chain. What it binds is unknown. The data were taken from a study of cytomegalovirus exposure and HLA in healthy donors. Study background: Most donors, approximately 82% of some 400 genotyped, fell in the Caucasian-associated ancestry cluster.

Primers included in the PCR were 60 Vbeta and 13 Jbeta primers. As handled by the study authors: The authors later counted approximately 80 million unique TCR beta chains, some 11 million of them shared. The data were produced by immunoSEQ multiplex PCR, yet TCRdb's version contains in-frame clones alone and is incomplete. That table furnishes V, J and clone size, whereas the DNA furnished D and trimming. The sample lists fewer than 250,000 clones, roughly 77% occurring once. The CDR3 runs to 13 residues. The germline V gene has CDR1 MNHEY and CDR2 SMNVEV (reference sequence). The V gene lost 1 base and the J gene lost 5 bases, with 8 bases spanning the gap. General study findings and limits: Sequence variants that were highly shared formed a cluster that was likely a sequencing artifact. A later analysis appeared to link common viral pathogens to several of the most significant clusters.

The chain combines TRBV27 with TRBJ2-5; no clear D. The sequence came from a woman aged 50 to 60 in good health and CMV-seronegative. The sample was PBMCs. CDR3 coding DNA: TGTGCCAGCAGTTTATATAGTTCGGAGACCCAGTACTTC. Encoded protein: CASSLYSSETQYF.